Below, 21 T cell receptor beta chains from the same sample are listed, as sequenced in a study of T cells after yellow fever vaccination. TCRdb re-called the 5' RACE reads through MiXCR, storing one row per CDR3 protein. The data contain roughly 170,000 distinct CDR3 sequences, approximately 6.2% of them seen just once; the ten biggest clones take up roughly 3%. The input for sequencing was CD4+ T cells sorted from PBMCs, taken on the day of the first yellow fever vaccination. The receptor source for this set is a man between 18 and 29 years old who received the YFV17D yellow fever vaccine.

This clonotype was seen a handful of times. The CDR3 loop reads CASSLGRENTQYF. The DNA for the CDR3 is TGTGCCAGCAGCTTAGGTCGGGAAAATACGCAGTATTTT. V usage is TRBV7-2 and J usage is TRBJ2-3; the D gene is possibly TRBD2 (5 bases). This CDR3 comprises 13 residues. The germline CDR1 and CDR2 sequences are SGHTA and FQGNSA. Trimming removed 1 base from V and 7 bases from J, with 9 bases in between.

As for this clonotype: A much larger clonotype is one base distant, so this may be a read error. This chain uses TRBV7-2 with TRBJ2-3, with TRBD2 matching 7 bases. Trimming removed 5 bases from V and 2 bases from J; junction bases left unmatched: 10. Germline V gene lookup returns CDR1 SGHTA and CDR2 FQGNSA. The CDR3 is made up of 16 amino acids. CDR3 sequence reads: CASSLEHGGFTDTQYF. The CDR3 nucleotides read TGTGCCAGCAGCCTCGAACACGGGGGGTTCACAGATACGCAGTATTTT.

This clonotype was seen only a few times. This sequence joins TRBV5-4 and TRBJ1-6; 8 nucleotides match TRBD1. This CDR3 spans 16 amino acids. Trimming cost V 0 bases and J 4 bases; bases outside gene matches: 3. Germline lookup yields CDR1 SGHNT and CDR2 YYREEE (reference sequence). CDR3 sequence (DNA): TGTGCCAGCAGCTTGGGGGGGACAGGTTATAATTCACCCCTCCACTTT. This gives the protein CASSLGGTGYNSPLHF.

This clonotype was counted many times. V is TRBV20-1 and J is TRBJ2-1, with 10 bases lining up with TRBD2. This CDR3 is 14 amino acids long. V gave up 6 bases and J gave up 7 bases; unmatched junction bases: 9. The germline V gene encodes CDR1 DFQATT and CDR2 SNEGSKA (reference sequence). The chain's CDR3 is CSALAGLARNEQFF. Written as DNA, the CDR3 is TGCAGTGCCCTCGCGGGACTAGCGCGAAATGAGCAGTTCTTC.

The V and J genes are TRBV19 and TRBJ2-3; 7 bases are a match to TRBD1. The CDR3 has 14 residues. In germline, CDR1 is LNHDA, CDR2 SQIVND (reference sequence). Trimming cost V 10 bases and J 2 bases; bases outside gene matches: 9. The CDR3 reads CATTWDRNTDTQYF. In nucleotides, the CDR3 is TGTGCCACCACTTGGGACAGAAACACAGATACGCAGTATTTT.

The chain links TRBV6-5 to TRBJ1-2; D is uncertain. The CDR3 is 13 residues long. Germline V gene data show CDR1 as MNHEY and CDR2 as SVGAGI. Trimming took 0 bases from V and 4 from J, leaving 6 bases between them. The CDR3 sequence is CASSYSGGYGYTF. For the CDR3, the DNA is TGTGCCAGCAGTTACTCCGGCGGCTATGGCTACACCTTC.

This clonotype was seen a handful of times. V gene TRBV2 combines with J gene TRBJ2-1; unclear D gene. Germline CDR1 and CDR2: SNHLY and FYNNEI. The CDR3 is 13 residues long. V lost 4 bases and J lost 8, with 12 bases in between. This CDR3 is CASSVRVGDEQFF. As DNA, the CDR3 is TGTGCCAGCAGTGTCCGTGTGGGCGATGAGCAGTTCTTC.

V is TRBV6-2 or TRBV6-3 and J is TRBJ2-3, with TRBD2 identical over 8 bases. The J segment lost 0 bases and the V segment lost 6 bases, leaving 5 bases of the junction unmatched. Germline-derived CDR1 and CDR2 are MNHEY and SVGEGT. This CDR3 spans 15 amino acids. The CDR3 spells CASSRLARSTDTQYF. In DNA form, the CDR3 reads TGTGCCAGCAGCCGACTAGCGAGAAGCACAGATACGCAGTATTTT.

This clonotype was detected only a few times. The CDR3 DNA sequence: TGCAGTGCAGGGGCCCAAACTAGCGGGGGCGGGTACCAAGAGACCCAGTACTTC. Protein: CSAGAQTSGGGYQETQYF. The J gene is TRBJ2-5, the V gene TRBV20-1; 11 bases agree with TRBD2. The junction had 15 bases not matched to a gene; V was cut back by 6 bases and J by 0 bases. CDR1 and CDR2 from the germline V gene are DFQATT and SNEGSKA (reference sequence). The CDR3 is made up of 18 amino acids.

The CDR3 here is CASTKQDGEQFF. CDR3 nucleotides: TGTGCCAGCACAAAACAGGACGGGGAGCAGTTCTTC. The chain links TRBV7-6 to TRBJ2-1; D might be TRBD1 (5 bases). The CDR3 spans 12 residues. CDR1 is SGHVS, CDR2 FNYEAQ, per germline. V was trimmed by 7 bases and J by 10 bases, leaving 14 bases between them.

This clonotype was seen at least ten times. The chain carries TRBV7-3 and TRBJ2-1; no definite D call. The CDR3 length is 11 residues. Germline CDR1 and CDR2: SGHTA and FQGTGA. Trimming stripped 7 bases from V and 9 bases from J, with 10 bases between. Here the CDR3 DNA reads TGTGCCAGCACCCAAATAGGTGAGCAGTTCTTC. This gives the protein CASTQIGEQFF.

This clonotype appeared many times. The chain joins TRBV24-1 to TRBJ2-1; possible D gene TRBD2, 5 bases. Germline loops: CDR1 KGHDR, CDR2 SFDVKD. Trimming pared 9 bases from V and 7 bases from J, leaving 12 bases between. CDR3 length equals 12 residues. CDR3 nucleotides: TGTGCCACCGGAGGAACGCCGAATGAGCAGTTCTTC. Protein: CATGGTPNEQFF.

This clonotype was recorded many times. V is TRBV28 and J is TRBJ1-5; the D is unclear. This CDR3 contains 12 residues. The germline V gene has CDR1 MDHEN and CDR2 SYDVKM. The ends were cut back, 5 bases at V and 7 bases at J, with 9 bases in the middle. The CDR3 region is CASSLYRQPQHF. The CDR3 region has the DNA TGTGCCAGCAGTCTTTACCGGCAGCCCCAGCATTTT. Full variable domain (outside the CDR3, taken from reference TRBV28 and TRBJ1-5): DVKVTQSSRYLVKRTGEKVFLECVQDMDHENMFWYRQDPGLGLRLIYFSYDVKMKEKGDIPEGYSVSREKKERFSLILESASTNQTSMYLCASSLYRQPQHFGDGTRLSIL.

The chain employs TRBV6-1 and TRBJ2-3, with TRBD2 matching over 7 bases. Germline assignment: CDR1 MNHNS and CDR2 SASEGT. The CDR3 runs 15 residues. The ends lost 7 bases at V and 1 base at J; junction bases unmatched: 8. Here the CDR3 DNA reads TGTGCCAGCAAAACGGAACGGGGGGGCACAGATACGCAGTATTTT. It is translated as CASKTERGGTDTQYF.

The chain combines TRBV18 with TRBJ1-5; TRBD1 matches at 7 bases. This CDR3 contains 14 residues. Per the germline V gene, CDR1 is KGHSH and CDR2 is LQKENI. V shed 3 bases and J 6 bases; nucleotides not matched to a gene: 5. CDR3 amino acids: CASSPGGGGQPQHF. The CDR3, as DNA: TGTGCCAGCTCACCTGGAGGGGGCGGTCAGCCCCAGCATTTT. The entire variable domain, with the rest obtained from reference TRBV18 and TRBJ1-5, is as follows: NAGVMQNPRHLVRRRGQEARLRCSPMKGHSHVYWYRQLPEEGLKFMVYLQKENIIDESGMPKERFSAEFPKEGPSILRIQQVVRGDSAAYFCASSPGGGGQPQHFGDGTRLSIL.

The table lists this clonotype with a few counts. V gene TRBV20-1 combines with J gene TRBJ2-7; 8 bases agree with TRBD1. The length of the CDR3 is 13 residues. V shed 6 bases, J shed 3 bases, and the junction held 7 bases outside the gene matches. Germline V lookup: CDR1 DFQATT, CDR2 SNEGSKA (reference sequence). In DNA, the CDR3 is TGCAGTGCCATAGGACAGGGCGGCTACGAGCAGTACGTC. It is translated as CSAIGQGGYEQYV.

There are a few counts of this clonotype. The chain has TRBV6-1 and TRBJ1-3; D possibly corresponds to TRBD1 (5 bases). The CDR3 runs 15 residues. Per the germline V gene, CDR1 is MNHNS and CDR2 is SASEGT. The V end lost 8 bases, the J end lost 0 bases, and 14 bases lay between the germline ends. CDR3 protein: CASASGGASGNTIYF. CDR3 nucleotide sequence: TGTGCCAGCGCGTCCGGCGGGGCCTCTGGAAACACCATATATTTT.

This clonotype was observed at least ten times. The CDR3 DNA is TGTGCCAGCATACTTAGCGGGGGGTACAATGAGCAGTTCTTC. Encoded protein: CASILSGGYNEQFF. The chain carries TRBV6-4 and TRBJ2-1; 10 bases are a match to TRBD2. CDR3 size: 14 residues. J gave up 4 bases and V 7 bases, and 4 bases lay outside the gene matches. Per the germline V gene, CDR1 is MRHNA and CDR2 is SNTAGT.

This chain joins TRBV7-2 and TRBJ1-5; 9 bases are a match to TRBD1. The germline gives CDR1 SGHTA, CDR2 FQGNSA. The length of the CDR3 is 13 residues. The V gene end was trimmed by 8 bases and the J gene end by 5 bases; junction bases not matched to a gene: 4. The CDR3 sequence: CASCRDRDQPQHF. CDR3 in DNA: TGTGCCAGCTGCCGGGACAGGGATCAGCCCCAGCATTTT.

This clonotype was observed at least ten times. The chain combines TRBV9 with TRBJ2-5; 10 nucleotides line up with TRBD2. This CDR3 contains 16 residues. V shed 0 bases, J shed 0 bases, and the junction held 2 bases outside the gene matches. Germline CDR1 is SGDLS and CDR2 is YYNGEE. The CDR3 sequence is CASSVGLAGNQETQYF. CDR3 DNA sequence: TGTGCCAGCAGCGTAGGACTAGCGGGCAACCAAGAGACCCAGTACTTC.

The sample holds a few counts of this clonotype. The gene calls are TRBV30 and TRBJ1-5; D gene ambiguous. This CDR3 has 14 amino acids. The V gene's germline CDR1 is GTSNPN and CDR2 SVGIG (reference sequence). V was pared by 2 bases and J by 4 bases, with 12 bases between. The CDR3 reads CAWSTLTGNQPQHF. As DNA, the CDR3 is TGTGCCTGGAGTACGCTAACGGGAAATCAGCCCCAGCATTTT.